This T cell receptor beta chain was obtained from a study of CD8 T cells in Susac syndrome. Whole-study results and caveats: Clonal CD8+ expansion in Susac was highest in TEMRA cells and active patients.

Patients having Susac syndrome satisfied recently defined diagnostic criteria for definite or probable disease. Random hexamers primed reverse transcription of about 0.5 to 1 ug RNA. TCRdb redid the calling of the immunoSEQ multiplex PCR reads with MiXCR, one entry per CDR3 protein. The sample holds about 100,000 distinct CDR3 sequences; roughly 96% are singletons and the top ten take around 0.3%. Concerning this clonotype: The antigen is undetermined.

The specimen was CD8+ T cells from PBMCs. The clonotype was recovered from a human donor with Susac syndrome.

The CDR3 reads CASSPDGGGVGTEAFF. DNA of the CDR3: TGCGCCAGCAGCCCGGATGGGGGCGGAGTGGGCACTGAAGCTTTCTTT. V is TRBV5-1 and J is TRBJ1-1; D possibly corresponds to TRBD1 (6 bases). Between the trimmed V and J ends, which lost 4 bases and 4 bases, there was a span of 20 bases. This CDR3 is built from 16 residues. In germline, CDR1 is SGHRS, CDR2 YFSETQ.